The clone carrying this T cell receptor (beta chain) was seen at least ten times. The antigen is not known. The sample contains more than one DNA sequence encoding this CDR3. This specimen belongs to a study of metastatic and nonmetastatic thyroid tumors. Study-level background: Across peripheral blood and tumor or nodule tissue samples taken from malignant and benign thyroid patients, the repertoires were compared with one another.

Thyroid surgery was performed in patients who had received no treatment beforehand. The CDR3 sequence is 13 residues long. The ends lost 4 bases at V and 4 bases at J; junction bases unmatched: 1. Germline V gene data show CDR1 as SQVTM and CDR2 as ANQGSEA. Study results and caveats: Significantly higher TCR beta diversity was reportedly seen in malignant thyroid tumors than benign nodules, in blood and tumor.

Original processing notes: Construction of a distant-metastasis classifier for papillary thyroid cancer relied on CDR3 differences across clinicopathological groups. TCRdb re-analyzed the PCR reads using MiXCR. The V and J calls were determined by TCRdb, not by the authors. The table includes about 35,000 clones, 15% to 20% detected once. The source is a male donor with papillary thyroid cancer or a benign thyroid nodule (not recorded which). Some clones in this sample may be carry-over from other donors' samples. V gene TRBV29-1 combines with J gene TRBJ2-3, with 11 bases matching TRBD2. Specimen: blood. The CDR3 loop reads CSVVAGGADTQYF. The DNA of the CDR3 is TGCAGCGTTGTAGCGGGAGGGGCAGATACGCAGTATTTT.